Listed below are T cell receptor beta chains from one sample, sequenced in a study of shared clonotypes between healthy human individuals. Produced via immunoSEQ multiplex PCR; TCRdb's table is partial and in-frame only. The sample has about 2.1 million clones; about 92% are singletons. Sequencing input: naive CD8+ T cells from PBMCs. The receptors were sampled from a man in his late teens or twenties in good health. Some clones in this sample may be carry-over from other donors' samples. CDR3s include the opening cysteine and the closing phenylalanine or tryptophan. Each record gives: V gene, J gene, D gene, clone size, CDR3 DNA, CDR3 protein. The D gene is left open where the match is weak. For some rows the clone size is stated as once, few or many, or as a class when expanded; others skip it.

v_call: TRBV19; j_call: TRBJ1-5; d_call: -; clone_size: -; cdr3_nt: TGTGCCAGTAGTAATCCCCCCGGGCGGGATAGCAATCAGCCCCAGCATTTT; cdr3_aa: CASSNPPGRDSNQPQHF
v_call: TRBV4-1; j_call: TRBJ1-1; d_call: -; clone_size: few; cdr3_nt: TGCGCCAGCAGCGAAATGGGTGCTGAAGCTTTCTTT; cdr3_aa: CASSEMGAEAFF
v_call: TRBV25-1; j_call: TRBJ2-7; d_call: -; clone_size: -; cdr3_nt: TGTGCCAGCAGTGAAACAGGGAGGTCCGAGCAGTACTTC; cdr3_aa: CASSETGRSEQYF
v_call: TRBV4-2; j_call: TRBJ2-7; d_call: TRBD1; clone_size: -; cdr3_nt: TGTGCCAGCAGCCATCCGGGACAGGAGACCTACGAGCAGTACTTC; cdr3_aa: CASSHPGQETYEQYF
v_call: TRBV28; j_call: TRBJ2-7; d_call: -; clone_size: -; cdr3_nt: TGTGCCAGCACCCCCGGACCTTCCTACGAGCAGTACTTC; cdr3_aa: CASTPGPSYEQYF
v_call: TRBV7-6; j_call: TRBJ2-1; d_call: TRBD2; clone_size: -; cdr3_nt: TGTGCCAGCAGCCCACGACTAGCGGCTTACAATGAGCAGTTCTTC; cdr3_aa: CASSPRLAAYNEQFF
v_call: TRBV9; j_call: TRBJ1-3; d_call: -; clone_size: -; cdr3_nt: TGTGCCAGCAGCGTAGGCGGTGGAGCCTCTGGAAACACCATATATTTT; cdr3_aa: CASSVGGGASGNTIYF
v_call: TRBV7-2; j_call: TRBJ2-5; d_call: TRBD2; clone_size: -; cdr3_nt: TGTGCCAGCAGCTTGATTAGCGGGCGGGCCCAGTACTTC; cdr3_aa: CASSLISGRAQYF
v_call: TRBV2; j_call: TRBJ2-2; d_call: -; clone_size: -; cdr3_nt: TGTGCCAGCAGGGCCGGACATAACACCGGGGAGCTGTTTTTT; cdr3_aa: CASRAGHNTGELFF
v_call: TRBV7-9; j_call: TRBJ2-2; d_call: -; clone_size: -; cdr3_nt: TGTGCCAGCAGCTTAGAATACTTTCGGCGGGGCCACACCGGGGAGCTGTTTTTT; cdr3_aa: CASSLEYFRRGHTGELFF
v_call: TRBV2; j_call: TRBJ2-7; d_call: -; clone_size: -; cdr3_nt: TGTGCCAGCAGTCAGCCTTTGAACACACCCATCTCCTACGAGCAGTACTTC; cdr3_aa: CASSQPLNTPISYEQYF
v_call: TRBV6-6; j_call: TRBJ2-1; d_call: TRBD2; clone_size: -; cdr3_nt: TGTGCCAGCAGTTACGGGACTAGTTACAATGAGCAGTTCTTC; cdr3_aa: CASSYGTSYNEQFF
v_call: TRBV19; j_call: TRBJ2-6; d_call: TRBD1; clone_size: -; cdr3_nt: TGTGCCAGTATCGACAGGGGGCAAGGGGCCAACGTCCTGACTTTC; cdr3_aa: CASIDRGQGANVLTF
v_call: TRBV28; j_call: TRBJ1-5; d_call: TRBD1; clone_size: once; cdr3_nt: TGTGCCAGCAGTCGTCGGACAGGCCGATATAGCAATCAGCCCCAGCATTTT; cdr3_aa: CASSRRTGRYSNQPQHF
v_call: TRBV6-1; j_call: TRBJ2-5; d_call: TRBD2; clone_size: once; cdr3_nt: TGTGCCAGCAGTGTTTCGGGACTAGCGGGTCGAGAGACCCAGTACTTC; cdr3_aa: CASSVSGLAGRETQYF
v_call: TRBV27; j_call: TRBJ1-5; d_call: TRBD1; clone_size: -; cdr3_nt: TGTGCCAGCAGTCCAACAGGGGGAAATCAGCCCCAGCATTTT; cdr3_aa: CASSPTGGNQPQHF
v_call: TRBV5-3; j_call: TRBJ1-5; d_call: TRBD1; clone_size: once; cdr3_nt: TGTGCCAGAAGCTTGCTCTGGCAACAGGGGTCGTATCAGCCCCAGCATTTT; cdr3_aa: CARSLLWQQGSYQPQHF
v_call: TRBV27; j_call: TRBJ2-1; d_call: -; clone_size: -; cdr3_nt: TGTGCCAGCAGTCCGCCACCATACAGGGATGACTCCTACAATGAGCAGTTCTTC; cdr3_aa: CASSPPPYRDDSYNEQFF
v_call: TRBV7-3; j_call: TRBJ1-1; d_call: -; clone_size: -; cdr3_nt: TGTGCCAGCAGCTTAGAGTCCTTTGGAAGGGCTTTCTTT; cdr3_aa: CASSLESFGRAFF
v_call: TRBV7-9; j_call: TRBJ1-1; d_call: -; clone_size: -; cdr3_nt: TGTGCCAGCAGCTTTTTAGCTGAAGCTTTCTTT; cdr3_aa: CASSFLAEAFF
v_call: TRBV2; j_call: TRBJ2-2; d_call: TRBD1; clone_size: -; cdr3_nt: TGTGCCAGCACCAGACAGGGTCGGACCGGGGAGCTGTTTTTT; cdr3_aa: CASTRQGRTGELFF
v_call: TRBV19; j_call: TRBJ1-5; d_call: TRBD1; clone_size: -; cdr3_nt: TGTGCCACTGGGACAGGGGCTCTCAATCAGCCCCAGCATTTT; cdr3_aa: CATGTGALNQPQHF
v_call: TRBV5-4; j_call: TRBJ2-2; d_call: -; clone_size: -; cdr3_nt: TGTGCCCTCGGGCAGAGGAACACCGGGGAGCTGTTTTTT; cdr3_aa: CALGQRNTGELFF
v_call: TRBV11-2; j_call: TRBJ2-5; d_call: -; clone_size: -; cdr3_nt: TGTGCCAGCAGCCCAAGTGGGATGTTGGAGACCCAGTACTTC; cdr3_aa: CASSPSGMLETQYF